This TCR beta chain was observed in a study of CD8 T cells in Susac syndrome (dated by TCRdb to the late 2010s). As for the study more broadly: Of the Susac syndrome patients who were sequenced, eight or nine were in clinical remission while six had clinically active disease. At the time of blood withdrawal, Susac syndrome patients were either therapy-naive, taking corticosteroids (with some also receiving IVIg), or on IVIg alone. Whether CD8+ T cell activation and differentiation in Susac syndrome was antigen driven was tested using repertoire sequencing.

Peripheral blood CD8+ and CD4+ T cells from healthy donors, Susac syndrome patients and multiple sclerosis patients were profiled by high-throughput TCR beta sequencing. The Susac syndrome patients fulfilled recently defined diagnostic criteria for definite or probable disease. Bulk CD8+ and CD4+ T cells were purified by magnetic negative isolation, while CD8+ TEMRA cells were enriched using FACS. Blood was collected in EDTA tubes and processed within 24 hours, with PBMCs isolated through density gradient centrifugation. PBMCs destined for TCR sequencing were cryopreserved in liquid nitrogen and later thawed in a 37 °C water bath. The sorted or isolated CD4+, CD8+ and CD8+ TEMRA cells reached a purity of at least 90%. A remark on this clonotype: What this receptor recognizes is not known. One base away there is no much larger clone; base qualities are not given.

The CDR3 covers 15 residues, taking in both the cysteine and the phenylalanine. CDR3 DNA only is kept here, 45 bases in frame from base 1. Relative to germline, V is 0 bases shorter and J is 5 bases shorter, with 14 bases between their ends. CDR1 and CDR2, per the germline V gene, are SGDLS and YYNGEE. Broader findings and caveats from the paper: In the CD4+ T cell repertoire of Susac syndrome patients, clonal expansion was not detected. The study acknowledged that relatively few individuals were included in the TCR sequencing and HLA analysis.

RNA was extracted using the RNeasy kit, and about 0.5 to 1 ug of the RNA was reverse transcribed with random hexamers. The immunoSEQ multiplex PCR assay, which covers 54 Vbeta and 13 Jbeta segments, was used to amplify TCR beta CDR3 regions. Bias from PCR amplification was corrected by using a synthetic template baseline for primer optimization and for computational correction. Regarding the original processing steps: Reads were assigned to V, D and J genes according to IMGT and analyzed in immunoSEQ Analyzer, with only productive sequences retained. Clonality was calculated as one minus the Shannon entropy normalized by log2 of the number of productive unique sequences. Public and private clones were assessed among the 100 most prevalent clones of each patient and control. Clones were defined as Susac-specific when absent from the healthy and MS cohorts, from over 950 published viral clones and from other ImmuneACCESS disease sequences. The raw public reads went through TCRdb reprocessing: fastp at Q25, MiXCR clone calling, in-frame beta chains kept. Under each unique CDR3 protein, matching rows form one entry showing the most common genes and DNA. TCRdb, rather than the study authors, made the V and J calls. For this sample there are 170,000 or so distinct CDR3 sequences; about 96% appear just once. About 0.12% of the sample rests with the top ten.

Material for sequencing was CD4+ T cells from PBMCs. Recombination joined TRBV9 with TRBJ1-2; the D gene is possibly TRBD1, with 5 bases matching. This clonotype was sampled from a human donor with Susac syndrome. The DNA reads as follows: TGTGCCAGCAGCGTAGATTCGGGGGGGAGTTATGGCTACACCTTC. Its coded protein is CASSVDSGGSYGYTF. Joined to the reference TRBV9 and TRBJ1-2 proteins, this CDR3 gives the full variable domain: DSGVTQTPKHLITATGQRVTLRCSPRSGDLSVYWYQQSLDQGLQFLIQYYNGEERAKGNILERFSAQQFPDLHSELNLSSLELGDSALYFCASSVDSGGSYGYTFGSGTRLTVV.